Below are 32 T cell receptor beta chains sequenced from a single sample in a study of blood T cell repertoires in COVID-19. Profiling relied on immunoSEQ multiplex PCR, and the TCRdb table lists in-frame clones only, not all of them. The sample comprises roughly 95,000 clones, 82% of which are singletons, and 6% to 7.5% rests with the top ten. Specimen: peripheral blood. These receptors all come from a man between 45 and 60 years old with active or convalescent COVID-19.

This clone was picked up one time. The V gene is TRBV5-8, the J gene TRBJ1-1, with D unclear. With 4 bases removed from V and 8 bases from J, the gap between germline ends came to 12 bases. There are 12 residues in the CDR3. The germline gives CDR1 SGHTS, CDR2 YDEGEE. This CDR3 reads CASSHYKTEAFF. CDR3 in DNA: TGTGCCAGCAGCCACTATAAAACCGAAGCTTTCTTT.

The chain combines TRBV27 with TRBJ1-2, with D unclear. The V end lost 11 bases, the J end lost 4 bases, and 11 bases lay between the germline ends. The CDR3 spans 11 residues. Germline-derived CDR1 and CDR2 are MNHEY and SMNVEV (reference sequence). In nucleotides, the CDR3 is TGTGCCGTCGGGGTAAGCTATGGCTACACCTTC. This encodes CAVGVSYGYTF.

The chain links TRBV28 to TRBJ1-3; the D gene is possibly TRBD1 (6 bases). This CDR3 is built from 15 residues. CDR1 is MDHEN, CDR2 SYDVKM, per germline. V lost 7 bases, J lost 4 bases, and 17 bases lay in between. CDR3 in DNA: TGTGCCAGCATAAGTGCACAGGGCGGGGGAAACACCATATATTTT. As protein: CASISAQGGGNTIYF.

The chain couples TRBV20-1 to TRBJ1-4; no clear D. The germline V gene has CDR1 DFQATT and CDR2 SNEGSKA (reference sequence). The CDR3 extends over 13 amino acids. Trimming removed 3 bases at V and 4 bases at J, with 9 bases between. CDR3 in DNA: TGCAGTGCTAGTAGAGGGATTAATGAAAAACTGTTTTTT. It is translated as CSASRGINEKLFF.

V usage is TRBV18 and J usage is TRBJ2-5, with D perhaps matching TRBD2 (5 bases). The germline V gene has CDR1 KGHSH and CDR2 LQKENI. Trimming removed 3 bases at V and 5 bases at J, with 13 bases between. The CDR3 runs 14 residues. CDR3: CASSPVSGWETQYF. CDR3 bases: TGTGCCAGCTCACCTGTTTCGGGGTGGGAGACCCAGTACTTC.

This clone occurred a few times. The chain carries TRBV7-2 and TRBJ2-7; no definite D call. Germline values: CDR1 SGHTA, CDR2 FQGNSA. V lost 2 bases and J lost 0, with 8 bases in between. CDR3 length: 14 residues. The CDR3 reads CASSLSRSSYEQYV. CDR3 bases: TGTGCCAGCAGCTTAAGTCGGAGCTCCTACGAGCAGTACGTC.

The V and J genes are TRBV5-1 and TRBJ2-5, with 11 bases that match TRBD2. The germline CDR1 and CDR2 sequences are SGHRS and YFSETQ. V was pared by 3 bases and J by 0 bases, with 1 base of the junction left unmatched. The CDR3 is made up of 15 amino acids. In DNA form, the CDR3 reads TGCGCCAGCAGCTCTAGCGGGAGGTACCAAGAGACCCAGTACTTC. This sequence encodes CASSSSGRYQETQYF.

The rearrangement uses TRBV3-1 (or the pseudogene TRBV3-2) and TRBJ1-4; D ambiguous. This CDR3 spans 14 amino acids. Trimming pared 1 base from V and 4 bases from J, leaving 7 bases between. CDR1 is LGHDT, CDR2 YNNKEL, per germline (reference sequence). This chain's CDR3 is CASSQVTNNEKLFF. As DNA, the CDR3 is TGTGCCAGCAGCCAAGTGACAAATAATGAAAAACTGTTTTTT.

This chain joins TRBV6-1 and TRBJ1-4; possibly TRBD1 for D (6 bases). The ends were cut back, 0 bases at V and 6 bases at J, with 11 bases in the middle. The CDR3 consists of 15 residues. CDR1 is MNHNS and CDR2 is SASEGT in the germline V gene. The CDR3 DNA is TGTGCCAGCAGTGAAGCATTGGCAGGGGATGAAAAACTGTTTTTT. The encoded protein is CASSEALAGDEKLFF.

This clone was seen only once. J is TRBJ2-5 and V is TRBV19, with 9 positions matching TRBD1. The V gene's germline CDR1 is LNHDA and CDR2 SQIVND (reference sequence). This CDR3 has 16 residues. J lost 2 bases, V lost 3 bases, and 7 bases had no gene match. CDR3 region: CASSITGGFVQETQYF. The CDR3 region has the DNA TGTGCCAGTAGTATCACAGGGGGCTTCGTACAAGAGACCCAGTACTTC.

In its sample, this clone was seen a few times. The chain combines TRBV7-2 with TRBJ2-5; 11 bases agree with TRBD2. This CDR3 spans 15 amino acids. Trimming took 1 base from V and 2 from J; bases not matched to a gene: 0. CDR1 and CDR2 (germline): SGHTA, FQGNSA. In DNA, the CDR3 is TGTGCCAGCAGCTTAGGGACTAGCGGGCAAGAGACCCAGTACTTC. This sequence encodes CASSLGTSGQETQYF.

The chain links TRBV7-2 to TRBJ1-1, with D possibly matching TRBD1 (6 bases). The CDR3 is made up of 14 amino acids. Trimming cost V 4 bases and J 9 bases, with 18 bases left between them. Germline V gene data show CDR1 as SGHTA and CDR2 as FQGNSA. This CDR3 reads CASSSRGGGVKAFF. CDR3 bases: TGTGCCAGCAGCTCAAGGGGGGGAGGTGTAAAAGCTTTCTTT.

This clone has only a few counts. V usage is TRBV9 and J usage is TRBJ2-2, with TRBD2 matching over 10 bases. Germline V gives CDR1 SGDLS, CDR2 YYNGEE. J lost 6 bases, V lost 0 bases, and 8 bases had no gene match. The CDR3 has 17 amino acids. CDR3 DNA: TGTGCCAGCAGCGTAGGCCCGGTAGCGGGGGGTCCCGGGGAGCTGTTTTTT. As protein: CASSVGPVAGGPGELFF. Variable domain in full (rest from reference TRBV9 and TRBJ2-2): DSGVTQTPKHLITATGQRVTLRCSPRSGDLSVYWYQQSLDQGLQFLIQYYNGEERAKGNILERFSAQQFPDLHSELNLSSLELGDSALYFCASSVGPVAGGPGELFFGEGSRLTVL.

V is TRBV11-3 and J is TRBJ2-5, with 15 bases lining up with TRBD2. Germline V gene sequence: CDR1 SGHNT, CDR2 YENEEA. V gave up 5 bases and J gave up 2 bases; unmatched junction bases: 9. The CDR3 spans 18 residues. The CDR3 reads CASSPGTSGGLGQETQYF. The CDR3 region has the DNA TGTGCCAGCAGCCCCGGGACTAGCGGGGGGCTAGGACAAGAGACCCAGTACTTC.

The chain combines TRBV14 with TRBJ2-5, with 8 nucleotides matching TRBD2. The CDR3 extends over 16 amino acids. Germline loops: CDR1 SGHDN, CDR2 FVKESK. With V trimmed by 9 bases and J by 2 bases, 14 bases remained unmatched. In DNA form, the CDR3 reads TGTGCCAGTTCGAATACTAGCGGACCCTTTCAAGAGACCCAGTACTTC. Its translation: CASSNTSGPFQETQYF.

The rearrangement uses TRBV5-1 and TRBJ2-1; 10 bases match TRBD2. V lost 4 bases to trimming and J lost 0 bases; unmatched junction nucleotides: 7. CDR3 length equals 17 residues. The germline CDR1 and CDR2 sequences are SGHRS and YFSETQ. CDR3: CASSGLAGELSYNEQFF. CDR3 nucleotide sequence: TGCGCCAGCAGCGGGCTAGCGGGGGAACTCTCCTACAATGAGCAGTTCTTC.

V gene TRBV30 combines with J gene TRBJ1-6; D ambiguous. The CDR3 runs 15 residues. Germline V gene lookup returns CDR1 GTSNPN and CDR2 SVGIG (reference sequence). The V end lost 1 base, the J end lost 2 bases, and 9 bases lay between the germline ends. This chain's CDR3 is CAWSGPGAYNSPLHF. The CDR3 DNA is TGTGCCTGGAGTGGGCCCGGGGCCTATAATTCACCCCTCCACTTT.

This clone was seen more than once but under ten times. Distinct nucleotide sequences in the sample also encode this CDR3. The chain is built from TRBV20-1 and TRBJ2-6; D is unresolved. Between the trimmed V and J ends, which lost 3 bases and 0 bases, there was a span of 6 bases. This CDR3 is 14 amino acids long. Looked up from germline, CDR1 is DFQATT and CDR2 is SNEGSKA (reference sequence). In nucleotides, the CDR3 is TGCAGTGCTAGTTCAGTCTCTGGGGCCAACGTCCTGACTTTC. The encoded protein is CSASSVSGANVLTF.

This chain links TRBV5-6 with TRBJ1-1, with D tentatively TRBD1 (5 bases). V shed 4 bases and J shed 1 base, with 17 bases lying between them. Germline loops: CDR1 SGHDT, CDR2 YYEEEE. The length of the CDR3 is 16 residues. CDR3 nucleotides: TGTGCCAGCAGCCGGTATAGGGGTTTGGAGAACACTGAAGCTTTCTTT. Its translation: CASSRYRGLENTEAFF.

This clone was found once. V and J are TRBV29-1 and TRBJ1-2; D is unresolved. Trimming left V 0 bases short and J 14 bases short, with 13 bases between. This CDR3 is built from 11 residues. Germline lookup yields CDR1 SQVTM and CDR2 ANQGSEA. CDR3 nucleotides: TGCAGCGTTGAAGATAGGAAGGAGAGGACCTTC. Encoded protein: CSVEDRKERTF. The whole variable domain, filled in from reference TRBV29-1 and TRBJ1-2, reads SAVISQKPSRDICQRGTSLTIQCQVDSQVTMMFWYRQQPGQSLTLIATANQGSEATYESGFVIDKFPISRPNLTFSTLTVSNMSPEDSSIYLCSVEDRKERTFGSGTRLTVV.

This sequence joins TRBV5-4 and TRBJ2-1; 10 positions match TRBD2. V lost 0 bases and J lost 0; bases outside the gene matches: 0. The CDR3 is 16 residues long. Germline values: CDR1 SGHNT, CDR2 YYREEE (reference sequence). DNA of the CDR3: TGTGCCAGCAGCTTGGGGACTAGCGGCTCCTACAATGAGCAGTTCTTC. The encoded protein is CASSLGTSGSYNEQFF. Together with reference TRBV5-4 and TRBJ2-1, the CDR3 gives the full variable domain: ETGVTQSPTHLIKTRGQQVTLRCSSQSGHNTVSWYQQALGQGPQFIFQYYREEENGRGNFPPRFSGLQFPNYSSELNVNALELDDSALYLCASSLGTSGSYNEQFFGPGTRLTVL.

This clone was seen just once. The chain is built from TRBV9 and TRBJ1-2; 8 bases are a match to TRBD1. This CDR3 has 14 amino acids. Germline V gives CDR1 SGDLS, CDR2 YYNGEE. Trimming at V came to 6 bases and at J to 5 bases, leaving 9 bases not matched to a gene. The CDR3 here is CASTQGALDYGYTF. CDR3 nucleotide sequence: TGTGCCAGCACCCAGGGGGCGTTGGATTATGGCTACACCTTC.

The V call is TRBV18, the J call TRBJ1-3, with a possible D match to TRBD1 (5 bases). The CDR3 loop spans 17 amino acids. Trimming removed 0 bases from V and 0 bases from J, with 12 bases in between. Per germline, CDR1 KGHSH and CDR2 LQKENI. This CDR3 reads CASSPPWGRDSGNTIYF. The CDR3 nucleotides read TGTGCCAGCTCACCACCCTGGGGCAGGGACTCTGGAAACACCATATATTTT. The variable domain in full, with the rest retrieved from reference TRBV18 and TRBJ1-3, is NAGVMQNPRHLVRRRGQEARLRCSPMKGHSHVYWYRQLPEEGLKFMVYLQKENIIDESGMPKERFSAEFPKEGPSILRIQQVVRGDSAAYFCASSPPWGRDSGNTIYFGEGSWLTVV.

The V and J genes are TRBV11-2 and TRBJ2-5; 11 bases are a match to TRBD2. The CDR3 is 15 amino acids. V lost 6 bases and J lost 2; bases outside the gene matches: 5. Germline lookup yields CDR1 SGHAT and CDR2 FQNNGV. This chain's CDR3 is CASRRLAGGQETQYF. CDR3 bases: TGTGCCAGCAGGAGGCTAGCGGGGGGTCAAGAGACCCAGTACTTC.

This chain joins TRBV5-1 and TRBJ1-2; D call uncertain. V was cut by 5 bases and J by 4 bases, with 9 bases left in between. The CDR3 loop spans 12 amino acids. Germline CDR1 and CDR2: SGHRS and YFSETQ. The CDR3: CASREESYGYTF. CDR3 DNA sequence: TGCGCCAGCAGAGAAGAGAGCTATGGCTACACCTTC.

This chain connects TRBV28 to TRBJ1-3; D gene uncertain. The CDR3 contains 14 residues. Trimming took off 6 bases at V and 2 bases at J, with 11 bases between the two ends. Germline CDR1 reads MDHEN; CDR2 reads SYDVKM. CDR3 bases: TGTGCCAGCAGAAAGCCACTAACTGGAAACACCATATATTTT. This gives the protein CASRKPLTGNTIYF.

V and J are TRBV29-1 and TRBJ1-5; TRBD1 matches 8 bases. The CDR3 is 14 amino acids. Germline CDR1 SQVTM, CDR2 ANQGSEA. Germline trimming cut 4 bases from V and 3 bases from J; bases unmatched to any gene: 5. CDR3 in DNA: TGCAGCGTTGCTGGGACAGGACTCAATCAGCCCCAGCATTTT. This sequence encodes CSVAGTGLNQPQHF.

This chain uses TRBV21-1 with TRBJ1-6; the D segment call TRBD1 is taken from the table without a DNA check. TRBV21-1 is assigned pseudogene status. The CDR3 contains 18 residues. CDR3 residues: CASSQAGETGTYNSPLHF. In DNA, the CDR3 is TGTGCCAGCAGCCAAGCGGGGGAGACAGGGACTTATAATTCACCCCTCCACTTT.

The J gene is TRBJ1-3, the V gene TRBV28, with 12 bases fitting TRBD1. The J segment lost 4 bases and the V segment lost 5 bases, leaving 6 bases of the junction unmatched. The CDR3 consists of 16 residues. Germline CDR1 is MDHEN and CDR2 is SYDVKM. CDR3 region: CASSPGDRGRGNTIYF. The CDR3 DNA follows: TGTGCCAGCAGTCCAGGGGACAGGGGGCGAGGAAACACCATATATTTT.

This chain joins TRBV27 and TRBJ1-1; 8 nucleotides match TRBD1. Germline-derived CDR1 and CDR2 are MNHEY and SMNVEV (reference sequence). The V gene end was trimmed by 5 bases and the J gene end by 5 bases; junction bases not matched to a gene: 4. The CDR3 contains 13 residues. The CDR3 DNA reads as TGTGCCAGCAGTGGACAGGGAATTACTGAAGCTTTCTTT. Encoded protein: CASSGQGITEAFF.

This chain joins TRBV9 and TRBJ1-2, with D uncertain. CDR3 length equals 13 residues. Germline V gene lookup returns CDR1 SGDLS and CDR2 YYNGEE. Trimming pared 2 bases from V and 4 bases from J, leaving 9 bases between. For the CDR3, the DNA is TGTGCCAGCAGCGTCGGGTTCTCCTATGGCTACACCTTC. This encodes CASSVGFSYGYTF.

V gene TRBV30 combines with J gene TRBJ1-6, with unresolved D. This CDR3 spans 14 amino acids. V gave up 0 bases and J gave up 10 bases, with 13 bases separating them. From germline, CDR1 is GTSNPN and CDR2 SVGIG (reference sequence). The CDR3 DNA is TGTGCCTGGAGTGTTGGATCAAGGAGCTCACCCCTCCACTTT. It codes for CAWSVGSRSSPLHF. Complete variable domain (other parts from reference TRBV30 and TRBJ1-6): SQTIHQWPATLVQPVGSPLSLECTVEGTSNPNLYWYRQAAGRGLQLLFYSVGIGQISSEVPQNLSASRPQDRQFILSSKKLLLSDSGFYLCAWSVGSRSSPLHFGNGTRLTVT.